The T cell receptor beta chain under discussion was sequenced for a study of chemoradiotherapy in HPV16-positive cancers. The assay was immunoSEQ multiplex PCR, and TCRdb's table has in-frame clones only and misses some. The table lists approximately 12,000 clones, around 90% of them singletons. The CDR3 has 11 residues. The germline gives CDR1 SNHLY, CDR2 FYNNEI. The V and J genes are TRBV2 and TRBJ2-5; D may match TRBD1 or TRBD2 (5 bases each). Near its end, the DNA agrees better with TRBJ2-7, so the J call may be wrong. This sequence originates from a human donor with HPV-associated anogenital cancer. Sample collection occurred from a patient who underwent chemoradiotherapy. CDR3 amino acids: CASSWGYEQYF. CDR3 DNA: TGTGCCAGCAGCTGGGGGTACGAGCAGTACTTC.